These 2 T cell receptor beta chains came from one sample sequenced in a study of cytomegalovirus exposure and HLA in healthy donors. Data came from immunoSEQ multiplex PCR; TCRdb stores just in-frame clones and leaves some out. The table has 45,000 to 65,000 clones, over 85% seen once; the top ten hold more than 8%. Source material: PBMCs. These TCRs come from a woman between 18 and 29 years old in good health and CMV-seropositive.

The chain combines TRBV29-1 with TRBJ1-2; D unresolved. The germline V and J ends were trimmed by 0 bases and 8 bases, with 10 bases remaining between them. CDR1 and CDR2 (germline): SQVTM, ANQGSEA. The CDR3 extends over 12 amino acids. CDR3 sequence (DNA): TGCAGCGTTGAAGATCTTGGCCCCGGCTACACCTTC. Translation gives CSVEDLGPGYTF.

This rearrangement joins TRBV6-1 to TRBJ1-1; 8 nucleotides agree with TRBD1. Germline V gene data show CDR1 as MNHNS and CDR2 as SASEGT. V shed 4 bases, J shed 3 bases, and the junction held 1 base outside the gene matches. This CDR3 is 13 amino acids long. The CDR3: CASSATGDTEAFF. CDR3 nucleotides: TGTGCCAGCAGTGCGACAGGGGACACTGAAGCTTTCTTT.